The 9 T cell receptor beta chains presented below share a single source sample, sequenced in a study of graft-versus-host responses after intestinal transplantation. Method: immunoSEQ multiplex PCR; TCRdb's copy keeps in-frame clones and lacks some. The repertoire includes about 9,500 clones, roughly 90% of them detected once, and 8% to 10% sits in the top ten. Here the sequenced sample was PBMCs, taken just over 240 days after intestinal transplant. The receptors here all came from a human patient who received an intestinal transplant, so some T cells may come from the graft donor.

The chain links TRBV15 to TRBJ2-7, with 10 bases aligning to TRBD1. The trim removed 2 bases at V and 2 bases at J, leaving 3 bases unmatched. This CDR3 is 15 amino acids long. Germline-derived CDR1 and CDR2 are LNHNV and YYDKDF (reference sequence). DNA of the CDR3: TGTGCCACCAGCAGATCCGGGACAGGGGCCTACGAGCAGTACTTC. It translates to CATSRSGTGAYEQYF.

The rearrangement joins TRBV5-1 to TRBJ2-7; D perhaps matches TRBD2 (5 bases). The V gene's germline CDR1 is SGHRS and CDR2 YFSETQ. There are 15 residues in the CDR3. The V end lost 2 bases, the J end lost 2 bases, and 14 bases lay between the germline ends. The CDR3 sequence: CASSFGLAKAYEQYF. The CDR3 region has the DNA TGCGCCAGCAGCTTCGGGCTAGCCAAAGCCTACGAGCAGTACTTC.

This chain connects TRBV4-2 to TRBJ2-1; D perhaps matches TRBD2 (6 bases). Germline V CDR1 and CDR2: LGHNA, YNFKEQ. Trimming pared 1 base from V and 4 bases from J, leaving 11 bases between. The CDR3 consists of 15 residues. CDR3 loop: CASSQGPGTYNEQFF. CDR3 bases: TGTGCCAGCAGCCAAGGCCCCGGGACTTACAATGAGCAGTTCTTC.

This chain joins TRBV28 and TRBJ2-2; 8 bases align to TRBD1. With 5 bases clipped from V and 5 bases from J, the junction kept 4 bases outside the gene matches. Germline CDR1 is MDHEN and CDR2 is SYDVKM. The CDR3 extends over 14 amino acids. CDR3 sequence: CASSDNRGTGELFF. CDR3 DNA: TGTGCCAGCAGTGATAACAGGGGGACCGGGGAGCTGTTTTTT.

The chain employs TRBV5-1 and TRBJ1-3; 8 positions agree with TRBD1. Per the germline V gene, CDR1 is SGHRS and CDR2 is YFSETQ. After removal of 3 bases from V and 4 bases from J, the junction contained 6 bases not matched to a gene. The CDR3 has 15 amino acids. In DNA, the CDR3 is TGCGCCAGCAGCTACCGGACAGGGTCAGGAAACACCATATATTTT. Protein: CASSYRTGSGNTIYF.

As to this clone: The DNA is left out, because the CDR3 cannot be placed on it with certainty; the CDR3 is given as TCRdb lists it. CDR3 residues: CASSLWGGFLAGEVETQYF. J is TRBJ2-5 and V is TRBV28. Germline CDR1 MDHEN, CDR2 SYDVKM. The CDR3 has 19 residues if both end residues are counted.

This rearrangement joins TRBV5-1 to TRBJ2-3; D possibly corresponds to TRBD1 (6 bases). The V gene lost 1 base and the J gene lost 0 bases, with 12 bases spanning the gap. Germline V gene sequence: CDR1 SGHRS, CDR2 YFSETQ. There are 16 residues in the CDR3. CDR3 DNA sequence: TGCGCCAGCAGCTTGAGAGGGGGATTTAGCACAGATACGCAGTATTTT. Its translation: CASSLRGGFSTDTQYF.

The V and J genes are TRBV30 and TRBJ2-5, with 13 positions matching TRBD2. The J call is in doubt because the DNA end fits TRBJ2-7 better. Looked up from germline, CDR1 is GTSNPN and CDR2 is SVGIG (reference sequence). The CDR3 totals 16 residues. The DNA for the CDR3 is TGTGCCTGGAGTACTTTCGGACTAGCGGGAGTCTACGAGCAGTACTTC. It encodes CAWSTFGLAGVYEQYF.

This rearrangement joins TRBV7-2 to TRBJ2-7; 7 nucleotides align to TRBD2. CDR1 is SGHTA and CDR2 is FQGNSA in the germline V gene. V shed 4 bases and J 3 bases; nucleotides not matched to a gene: 0. The CDR3 runs 12 residues. CDR3 sequence: CASSWDYYEQYF. The CDR3, as DNA: TGTGCCAGCAGCTGGGACTACTACGAGCAGTACTTC.